Below, one T cell receptor (beta chain) is given with its context. Its specificity is unknown. These data come from a study of early stage breast cancer tumors. The wider study: ER+/PR+/HER2- status applied to about 75% of the 16 invasive breast tumors. Invasive lobular carcinomas made up about 30% of the 12 ER+/PR+/HER2- tumors. Around 10-fold was the mean read coverage per sample.

Study-level findings and limits: Tumors had roughly 2.5-fold higher T cell density than normal breast.

The CDR3 runs 16 residues. V shed 2 bases, J shed 3 bases, and the junction held 5 bases outside the gene matches. Germline CDR1 and CDR2: MGHRA and YSYEKL. The method was immunoSEQ multiplex PCR; TCRdb's version includes in-frame clones alone and lacks a portion of them. The table records tens of thousands of clones, 80% to 90% of them present only once. The receptor comes from a person between 50 and 60 years old with breast cancer. The chain couples TRBV4-1 to TRBJ2-1, with 9 bases matching TRBD2. Source material: blood. The CDR3 DNA sequence: TGCGCCAGCAGCCAATTCGGGACTAGCATCTACAATGAGCAGTTCTTC. Protein product: CASSQFGTSIYNEQFF.